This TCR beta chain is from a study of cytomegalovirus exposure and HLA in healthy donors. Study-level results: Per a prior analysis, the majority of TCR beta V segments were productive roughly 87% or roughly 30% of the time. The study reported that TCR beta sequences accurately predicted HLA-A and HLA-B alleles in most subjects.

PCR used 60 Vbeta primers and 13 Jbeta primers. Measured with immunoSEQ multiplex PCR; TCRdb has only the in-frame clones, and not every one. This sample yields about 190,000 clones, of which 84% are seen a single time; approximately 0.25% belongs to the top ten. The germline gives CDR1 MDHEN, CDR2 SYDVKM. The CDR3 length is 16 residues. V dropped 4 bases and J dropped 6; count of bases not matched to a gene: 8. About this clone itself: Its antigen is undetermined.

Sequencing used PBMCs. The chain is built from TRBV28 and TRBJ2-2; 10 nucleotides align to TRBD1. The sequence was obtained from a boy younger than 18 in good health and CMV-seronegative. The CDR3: CASSSPGQGKAGELFF. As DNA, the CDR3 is TGTGCCAGCAGTTCACCGGGACAGGGGAAGGCCGGGGAGCTGTTTTTT.